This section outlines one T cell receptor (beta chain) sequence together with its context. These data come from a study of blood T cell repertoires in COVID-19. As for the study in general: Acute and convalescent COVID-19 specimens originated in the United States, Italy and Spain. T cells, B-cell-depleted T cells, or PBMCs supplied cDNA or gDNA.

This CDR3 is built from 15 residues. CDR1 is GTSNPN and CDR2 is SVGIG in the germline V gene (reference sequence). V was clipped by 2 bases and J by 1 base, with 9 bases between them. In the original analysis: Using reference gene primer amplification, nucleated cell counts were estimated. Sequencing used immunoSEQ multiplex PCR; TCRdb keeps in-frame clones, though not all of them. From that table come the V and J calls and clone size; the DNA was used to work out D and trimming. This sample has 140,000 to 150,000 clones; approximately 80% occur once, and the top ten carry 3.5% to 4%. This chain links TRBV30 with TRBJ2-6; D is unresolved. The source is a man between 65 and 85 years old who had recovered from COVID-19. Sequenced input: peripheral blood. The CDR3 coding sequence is TGTGCCTGGAGTTCTGGCCTTTCTGGGGCCAACGTCCTGACTTTC. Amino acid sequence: CAWSSGLSGANVLTF.